The following is a T cell receptor beta chain sequence with its context. The germline V gene encodes CDR1 SQVTM and CDR2 ANQGSEA. The CDR3 runs to 13 residues. J gave up 8 bases and V 4 bases, and 5 bases lay outside the gene matches. Assay: immunoSEQ multiplex PCR; the TCRdb copy retains only in-frame clones and omits some. The sample lists more than 80,000 clones, roughly 82% occurring once. The data derive from a study of blood T cell repertoires in COVID-19. This TCR derives from a man over 45 with active COVID-19. The chain employs TRBV29-1 and TRBJ1-4; 9 bases line up with TRBD1. Sequenced material: peripheral blood. CDR3 protein: CSVGGQGGEKLFF. In DNA form, the CDR3 reads TGCAGCGTTGGGGGACAGGGAGGGGAAAAACTGTTTTTT.